The sequence of this T cell receptor beta chain was determined in a study of CD8 T cells in ankylosing spondylitis. General study results and limits: According to the report, clones linked to the disease were significantly enriched in matched synovial fluid samples taken from ankylosing spondylitis patients. Disease-associated clones were CD8+ and fairly uncommon in peripheral blood. A TCR beta motif of eight highly homologous variants appeared characteristic of ankylosing spondylitis blood.

Molecular-barcoded quantitative 5'-RACE produced these TCR beta libraries. TCRdb re-called the 5' RACE reads through MiXCR, storing one row per CDR3 protein. Of about 250,000 distinct CDR3 sequences listed, roughly 32% were seen once; the top ten hold roughly 4%. Remarks on this clonotype: The antigen is undetermined.

Looked up from germline, CDR1 is MDHEN and CDR2 is SYDVKM. The CDR3 extends over 15 amino acids. The ends were cut back, 3 bases at V and 0 bases at J, with 11 bases in the middle. The sample taken for sequencing was blood, either unsorted or a sorted T cell fraction (not recorded which). The receptor comes from a male donor with ankylosing spondylitis or in good health (not recorded which). The chain has TRBV28 and TRBJ1-2; D is unclear. The CDR3: CASSFFGVANYGYTF. In nucleotides, the CDR3 is TGTGCCAGCAGTTTTTTTGGCGTAGCTAACTATGGCTACACCTTC.